The 8 T cell receptor beta chains listed next were all sequenced from one sample in a study of radiotherapy plus CTLA-4 blockade in lung cancer. Measured with immunoSEQ multiplex PCR; TCRdb has only the in-frame clones, and not every one. The data hold more than 95,000 clones, with around 74% observed a single time. Sequences were derived from peripheral blood, sampled from a patient treated with radiotherapy plus ipilimumab. These receptors came from a human donor with non-small cell lung cancer who had a partial response to radiotherapy plus ipilimumab. Some clones in this sample may be carry-over from other donors' samples.

This clone was seen a single time. This CDR3 reads CASSFASGSTDTQYF. CDR3 nucleotides: TGCGCCAGCAGTTTCGCTAGCGGGAGCACAGATACGCAGTATTTT. This sequence joins TRBV5-1 and TRBJ2-3, with 8 bases that match TRBD2. The germline gives CDR1 SGHRS, CDR2 YFSETQ. Trimming took 5 bases from V and 0 from J; bases not matched to a gene: 5. CDR3 size: 15 residues.

The chain carries TRBV23-1 and TRBJ2-3; 10 bases fit TRBD2. TRBV23-1 belongs to the ORF category, with a function that is uncertain. This CDR3 spans 17 amino acids. V dropped 2 bases and J dropped 3; count of bases not matched to a gene: 8. CDR3 residues: CASSQTVAGGWTDTQYF. Written as DNA, the CDR3 is TGCGCCAGCAGTCAAACTGTAGCGGGGGGCTGGACAGATACGCAGTATTTT.

V and J are TRBV11-3 and TRBJ2-1; D not certain. Trimming removed 1 base from V and 4 bases from J, with 5 bases in between. The CDR3 is 13 residues long. Germline CDR1 is SGHNT and CDR2 is YENEEA. The CDR3 sequence is CASSLVNYNEQFF. Written as DNA, the CDR3 is TGTGCCAGCAGCTTAGTAAATTACAATGAGCAGTTCTTC.

The chain uses TRBV2 and TRBJ1-1, with TRBD1 matching 8 bases. Germline values: CDR1 SNHLY, CDR2 FYNNEI. The CDR3 has 13 amino acids. The V and J ends lost 6 bases and 5 bases, in that order; junction bases with no gene match: 5. As DNA, the CDR3 is TGTGCCAGCAGGGCGACAGGGGTTACTGAAGCTTTCTTT. Protein sequence: CASRATGVTEAFF.

The rearrangement uses TRBV6-1 and TRBJ2-1, with 10 bases that match TRBD2. After removal of 2 bases from V and 5 bases from J, the junction contained 3 bases not matched to a gene. Germline CDR1 reads MNHNS; CDR2 reads SASEGT. There are 15 residues in the CDR3. CDR3 residues: CASSEPGLADNEQFF. DNA of the CDR3: TGTGCCAGCAGTGAACCCGGACTAGCGGACAATGAGCAGTTCTTC.

The table lists this clone with a few counts. CDR3 coding DNA: TGTGCCATCAGTGATTCCCCCGGGGGGACATCCGGGCAGCCCCAGCATTTT. It translates to CAISDSPGGTSGQPQHF. The chain uses TRBV10-3 and TRBJ1-5; the D gene is possibly TRBD1 (6 bases). The germline V gene encodes CDR1 ENHRY and CDR2 SYGVKD. The CDR3 sequence is 17 residues long. The V and J ends lost 3 bases and 7 bases respectively, with 22 bases between them.

This clone was detected only once. This chain joins TRBV5-1 and TRBJ1-2; no clear D gene. The CDR3 sequence is 13 residues long. Germline values: CDR1 SGHRS, CDR2 YFSETQ. The V gene lost 10 bases and the J gene lost 2 bases, with 15 bases spanning the gap. CDR3 amino acids: CASSGEQNYGYTF. The CDR3 DNA sequence: TGCGCCTCGAGCGGGGAGCAAAACTATGGCTACACCTTC.

This chain joins TRBV11-3 and TRBJ2-2; 9 bases are shared with TRBD1. The CDR3 covers 15 residues. CDR1 is SGHNT, CDR2 YENEEA, per germline. V lost 3 bases to trimming and J lost 3 bases; unmatched junction nucleotides: 2. Here the CDR3 reads CASSFGTGYTGELFF. DNA for the CDR3: TGTGCCAGCAGCTTTGGGACAGGGTACACCGGGGAGCTGTTTTTT.